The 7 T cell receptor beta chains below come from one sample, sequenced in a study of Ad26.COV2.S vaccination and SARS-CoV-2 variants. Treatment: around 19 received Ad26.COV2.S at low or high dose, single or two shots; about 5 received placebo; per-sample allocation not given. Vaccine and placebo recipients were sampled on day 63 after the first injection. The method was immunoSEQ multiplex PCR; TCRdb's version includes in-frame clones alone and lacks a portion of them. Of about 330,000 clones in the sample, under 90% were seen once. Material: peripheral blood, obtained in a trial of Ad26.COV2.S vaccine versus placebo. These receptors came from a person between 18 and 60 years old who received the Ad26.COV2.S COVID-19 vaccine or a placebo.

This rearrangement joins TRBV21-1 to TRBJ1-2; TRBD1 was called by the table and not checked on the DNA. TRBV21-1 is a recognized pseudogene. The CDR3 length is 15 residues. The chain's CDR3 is CASIQTGGRNYGYTF. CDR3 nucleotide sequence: TGTGCCAGCATTCAGACAGGGGGAAGAAACTATGGCTACACCTTC.

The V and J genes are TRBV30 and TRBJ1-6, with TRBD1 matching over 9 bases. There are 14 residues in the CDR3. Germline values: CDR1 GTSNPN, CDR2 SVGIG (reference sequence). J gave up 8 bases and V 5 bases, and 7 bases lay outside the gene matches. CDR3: CAWGTGFNDSPLHF. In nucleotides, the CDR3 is TGTGCCTGGGGGACAGGGTTTAATGATTCACCCCTCCACTTT.

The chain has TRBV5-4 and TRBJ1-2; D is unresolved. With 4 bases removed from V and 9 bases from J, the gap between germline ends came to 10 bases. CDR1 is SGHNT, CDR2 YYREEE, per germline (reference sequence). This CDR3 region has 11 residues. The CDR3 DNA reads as TGTGCCAGCAGCCGCCGCGGCAGCTACACCTTC. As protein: CASSRRGSYTF.

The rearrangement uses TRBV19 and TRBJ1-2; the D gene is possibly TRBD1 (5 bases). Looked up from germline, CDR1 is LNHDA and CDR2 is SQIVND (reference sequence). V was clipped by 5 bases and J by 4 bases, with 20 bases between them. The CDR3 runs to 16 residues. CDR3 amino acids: CASSRGPSRVPYGYTF. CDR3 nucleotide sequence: TGTGCCAGTAGTCGTGGCCCCTCCAGGGTTCCCTATGGCTACACCTTC. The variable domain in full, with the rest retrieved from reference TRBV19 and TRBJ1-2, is DGGITQSPKYLFRKEGQNVTLSCEQNLNHDAMYWYRQDPGQGLRLIYYSQIVNDFQKGDIAEGYSVSREKKESFPLTVTSAQKNPTAFYLCASSRGPSRVPYGYTFGSGTRLTVV.

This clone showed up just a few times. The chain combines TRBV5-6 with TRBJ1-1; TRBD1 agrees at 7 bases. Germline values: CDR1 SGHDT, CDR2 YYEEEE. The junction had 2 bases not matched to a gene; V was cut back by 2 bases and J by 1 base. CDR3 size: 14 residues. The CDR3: CASSLRTGNTEAFF. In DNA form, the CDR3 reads TGTGCCAGCAGCTTACGGACAGGGAACACTGAAGCTTTCTTT.

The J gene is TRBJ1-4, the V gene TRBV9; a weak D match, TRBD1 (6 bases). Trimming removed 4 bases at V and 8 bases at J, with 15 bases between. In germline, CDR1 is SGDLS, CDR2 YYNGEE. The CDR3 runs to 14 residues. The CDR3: CASSPGQFAEKLFF. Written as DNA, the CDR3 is TGTGCCAGCAGCCCCGGACAGTTCGCCGAAAAACTGTTTTTT.

CDR3 bases: TGTGCCAGCAGCTTAGATGGCCCTGAAGCTTTCTTT. It translates to CASSLDGPEAFF. The rearrangement joins TRBV11-2 to TRBJ1-1; D not certain. V shed 0 bases and J shed 6 bases, with 5 bases lying between them. Looked up from germline, CDR1 is SGHAT and CDR2 is FQNNGV. CDR3 length: 12 amino acids.